The 23 T cell receptor beta chains below come from one sample, sequenced in a study of T cells in tumors after PD-1 blockade. Time point indicated: second of two post-therapy site-matched biopsies roughly two months apart. Sequenced by immunoSEQ multiplex PCR; TCRdb stores in-frame clones only, minus some. This sample has some 8,200 clones, with roughly 60% found just once. The sequencing here drew on tumor tissue, taken after anti-PD-1 treatment. Source of these receptors: a human donor with basal cell carcinoma.

DNA for the CDR3: TGCGCCAGCAGCTTGGGTACTGTAGCTTATCTGTCGTCCGGAGAGACCCAGTACTTC. Its translation is CASSLGTVAYLSSGETQYF. The chain combines TRBV5-1 with TRBJ2-5; unclear D gene. V lost 0 bases and J lost 4, with 25 bases in between. The CDR3 has 19 residues. Germline V lookup: CDR1 SGHRS, CDR2 YFSETQ.

This clone appeared a few times. V is TRBV3-1 (or the pseudogene TRBV3-2) and J is TRBJ1-2; no firm D call. Germline CDR1 is LGHDT and CDR2 is YNNKEL (reference sequence). V lost 6 bases, J lost 0 bases, and 14 bases lay in between. This CDR3 is built from 15 residues. CDR3 nucleotide sequence: TGTGCCAGCAGTCCCGAGAACAGAGCTAACTATGGCTACACCTTC. It codes for CASSPENRANYGYTF.

The DNA for the CDR3 is TGTGCCAGCAGCTTGGAGGTGGGGAACTATGGCTACACCTTC. This encodes CASSLEVGNYGYTF. The rearrangement joins TRBV5-4 to TRBJ1-2, with D unclear. The germline V gene has CDR1 SGHNT and CDR2 YYREEE (reference sequence). Trimming took 0 bases from V and 2 from J, leaving 8 bases between them. The CDR3 loop spans 14 amino acids.

The CDR3: CATGEGSSGNTIYF. The DNA of the CDR3 is TGTGCCACGGGGGAGGGCAGCTCTGGAAACACCATATATTTT. The J gene is TRBJ1-3, the V gene TRBV15, with D possibly TRBD1 on 5 matching bases. The CDR3 has 14 amino acids. CDR1 is LNHNV and CDR2 is YYDKDF in the germline V gene (reference sequence). The germline V and J ends were trimmed by 9 bases and 0 bases, with 12 bases remaining between them. The whole variable domain, filled in from reference TRBV15 and TRBJ1-3, reads DAMVIQNPRYQVTQFGKPVTLSCSQTLNHNVMYWYQQKSSQAPKLLFHYYDKDFNNEADTPDNFQSRRPNTSFCFLDIRSPGLGDTAMYLCATGEGSSGNTIYFGEGSWLTVV.

This chain links TRBV19 with TRBJ2-7; 7 bases line up with TRBD1. This CDR3 spans 13 amino acids. Germline lookup yields CDR1 LNHDA and CDR2 SQIVND (reference sequence). V lost 6 bases to trimming and J lost 9 bases; unmatched junction nucleotides: 11. The DNA of the CDR3 is TGTGCCAGTAGACAACGACAGGGAGAAGCGCAGTACTTC. It translates to CASRQRQGEAQYF.

This clone came up a few times. V and J are TRBV29-1 and TRBJ1-1, with D hard to call. Germline CDR1 is SQVTM and CDR2 is ANQGSEA. V was pared by 8 bases and J by 4 bases, with 17 bases between. The CDR3 is made up of 13 amino acids. Here the CDR3 reads CSCQQTSSTEAFF. The CDR3 DNA follows: TGCAGCTGCCAACAGACCTCCTCCACTGAAGCTTTCTTT.

This clone occurred a few times. The chain is built from TRBV5-1 and TRBJ1-5; no clear D. V shed 4 bases and J shed 2 bases, with 7 bases lying between them. CDR1 and CDR2 from the germline V gene are SGHRS and YFSETQ. This CDR3 has 13 amino acids. The CDR3 is CASSPLGNQPQHF. As DNA, the CDR3 is TGCGCCAGCAGCCCATTGGGCAATCAGCCCCAGCATTTT. The variable domain in full, with the rest retrieved from reference TRBV5-1 and TRBJ1-5, is KAGVTQTPRYLIKTRGQQVTLSCSPISGHRSVSWYQQTPGQGLQFLFEYFSETQRNKGNFPGRFSGRQFSNSRSEMNVSTLELGDSALYLCASSPLGNQPQHFGDGTRLSIL.

This sequence joins TRBV7-2 and TRBJ2-3; 9 bases line up with TRBD2. The CDR3 length is 17 residues. The V gene's germline CDR1 is SGHTA and CDR2 FQGNSA. V was clipped by 1 base and J by 2 bases; unmatched bases: 7. The CDR3 bases are TGTGCCAGCAGCTTAGTTGGTGCGGGGGGGGACACAGATACGCAGTATTTT. Translating gives CASSLVGAGGDTDTQYF.

The genes are TRBV7-6 and TRBJ2-3; a weak D match, TRBD1 (6 bases). V was trimmed by 4 bases and J by 4 bases, leaving 15 bases between them. The CDR3 is 15 amino acids. The germline CDR1 and CDR2 sequences are SGHVS and FNYEAQ. CDR3 amino acids: CASSSMGTSPDTQYF. The DNA of the CDR3 is TGTGCCAGCAGCTCTATGGGGACAAGCCCAGATACGCAGTATTTT.

The chain employs TRBV5-6 and TRBJ2-7; D tentatively reads TRBD1 or TRBD2 (6 bases each). Germline CDR1 is SGHDT and CDR2 is YYEEEE. The V end lost 6 bases, the J end lost 0 bases, and 13 bases lay between the germline ends. The CDR3 sequence is 14 residues long. In DNA, the CDR3 is TGTGCCAGCACCCTTAGGGGGGCCTCCTACGAGCAGTACTTC. Protein sequence: CASTLRGASYEQYF.

The chain couples TRBV18 to TRBJ1-5; D remains ambiguous. This CDR3 is 14 amino acids long. Germline CDR1 KGHSH, CDR2 LQKENI. The V end was cut by 3 bases, the J end by 8 bases, with 14 bases between. The CDR3 region is CASSPSSGGEPQHF. The DNA for the CDR3 is TGTGCCAGCTCACCGTCTAGCGGTGGGGAGCCCCAGCATTTT. Full variable domain (rest looked up from reference TRBV18 and TRBJ1-5): NAGVMQNPRHLVRRRGQEARLRCSPMKGHSHVYWYRQLPEEGLKFMVYLQKENIIDESGMPKERFSAEFPKEGPSILRIQQVVRGDSAAYFCASSPSSGGEPQHFGDGTRLSIL.

The chain has TRBV30 and TRBJ2-7; a weak D match, TRBD1 (6 bases). This CDR3 has 15 residues. Germline V gives CDR1 GTSNPN, CDR2 SVGIG (reference sequence). Between the trimmed V and J ends, which lost 2 bases and 2 bases, there was a span of 16 bases. The CDR3 DNA reads TGTGCCTGGAGTCGGCTGGGGGCCTTAACCTACGAGCAGTACTTC. Its protein is CAWSRLGALTYEQYF. Complete variable domain (other parts from reference TRBV30 and TRBJ2-7): SQTIHQWPATLVQPVGSPLSLECTVEGTSNPNLYWYRQAAGRGLQLLFYSVGIGQISSEVPQNLSASRPQDRQFILSSKKLLLSDSGFYLCAWSRLGALTYEQYFGPGTRLTVT.

The rearrangement joins TRBV13 to TRBJ2-2; unclear D gene. V lost 2 bases and J lost 8, with 3 bases in between. Germline lookup yields CDR1 PRHDT and CDR2 FYEKMQ (reference sequence). There are 11 residues in the CDR3. CDR3 nucleotide sequence: TGTGCCAGCAGCTTAATAGGGGAGCTGTTTTTT. It encodes CASSLIGELFF.

The V call is TRBV10-2, the J call TRBJ2-7; D is perhaps TRBD1 or TRBD2 (6 bases each). This CDR3 has 13 residues. In germline, CDR1 is WSHSY, CDR2 SAAADI. The V end was cut by 8 bases, the J end by 2 bases, with 13 bases between. This chain's CDR3 is CASFPGAAYEQYF. The CDR3 bases are TGCGCCAGCTTCCCGGGGGCGGCCTACGAGCAGTACTTC.

This chain links TRBV2 with TRBJ2-3; TRBD2 matches 9 bases. Germline CDR1 is SNHLY and CDR2 is FYNNEI. The CDR3 is 14 residues long. With V trimmed by 11 bases and J by 2 bases, 8 bases remained unmatched. CDR3 nucleotides: TGTGCCGACGCGGGGGGGCATAACACAGATACGCAGTATTTT. Protein: CADAGGHNTDTQYF.

This clone has more than one count but fewer than ten. The chain couples TRBV13 to TRBJ2-7, with D possibly TRBD1 on 6 matching bases. There are 17 residues in the CDR3. V was trimmed by 4 bases and J by 5 bases, leaving 24 bases between them. Germline V gene sequence: CDR1 PRHDT, CDR2 FYEKMQ (reference sequence). The CDR3 nucleotides are TGTGCCAGCAGCTCAAAAGGGTGGGGGCTCCGTCGGGACGAGCAGTACTTC. Residues: CASSSKGWGLRRDEQYF. Full variable domain (missing parts from reference TRBV13 and TRBJ2-7): AAGVIQSPRHLIKEKRETATLKCYPIPRHDTVYWYQQGPGQDPQFLISFYEKMQSDKGSIPDRFSAQQFSDYHSELNMSSLELGDSALYFCASSSKGWGLRRDEQYFGPGTRLTVT.

This clone occurred once. The V and J genes are TRBV4-1 and TRBJ1-3; TRBD1 matches 7 bases. Germline V gives CDR1 MGHRA, CDR2 YSYEKL. The CDR3 covers 14 residues. V lost 3 bases, J lost 7 bases, and 6 bases stayed unmatched. The CDR3 DNA reads as TGCGCCAGCAGCCAGACAGGGTGGATCAACACCATATATTTT. The encoded protein is CASSQTGWINTIYF.

The CDR3 DNA reads as TGCGCCAGCAGCTCCTCGGGACAGATTACTCCAAACACTGAAGCTTTCTTT. Translation: CASSSSGQITPNTEAFF. The V call is TRBV5-1, the J call TRBJ1-1; 7 bases match TRBD1. The CDR3 is made up of 17 amino acids. The V gene end was trimmed by 3 bases and the J gene end by 2 bases; junction bases not matched to a gene: 13. Germline V gives CDR1 SGHRS, CDR2 YFSETQ.

V and J are TRBV7-9 and TRBJ1-2; D possibly corresponds to TRBD1 (5 bases). The CDR3 runs 13 residues. V gave up 5 bases and J gave up 8 bases, with 15 bases separating them. Per germline, CDR1 SEHNR and CDR2 FQNEAQ (reference sequence). CDR3 region: CASSLAGSGGYTF. As DNA, the CDR3 is TGTGCCAGCAGCCTCGCAGGGAGTGGAGGCTACACCTTC.

The chain carries TRBV15 and TRBJ2-7; D not certain. The CDR3 consists of 14 residues. V was trimmed by 3 bases and J by 2 bases, leaving 11 bases between them. Germline CDR1 and CDR2: LNHNV and YYDKDF (reference sequence). CDR3 sequence: CATSSSTATYEQYF. DNA of the CDR3: TGTGCCACCAGCAGCTCGACGGCCACCTACGAGCAGTACTTC.

This chain uses TRBV24-1 with TRBJ2-2; D gene unclear. The CDR3 has 16 amino acids. V lost 5 bases and J 1 base, leaving 13 bases between the germline ends. Germline assignment: CDR1 KGHDR and CDR2 SFDVKD. CDR3 residues: CATSAPGDVNTGELFF. As DNA, the CDR3 is TGTGCCACCAGTGCCCCCGGTGACGTGAACACCGGGGAGCTGTTTTTT.

The rearrangement joins TRBV6-6 to TRBJ2-7; TRBD1 might be the D (5 bases). V lost 5 bases and J 3 bases, leaving 20 bases between the germline ends. Germline values: CDR1 MNHNY, CDR2 SVGAGI (reference sequence). This CDR3 is built from 16 residues. CDR3 bases: TGTGCCAGCAGTCGAAAATTGGACACGGGCGGCTACGAGCAGTACTTC. As protein: CASSRKLDTGGYEQYF.

The J gene is TRBJ2-5, the V gene TRBV6-2 or TRBV6-3, with D possibly matching TRBD1 (5 bases). Germline CDR1 is MNHEY and CDR2 is SVGEGT. This CDR3 has 15 residues. The ends were cut back, 4 bases at V and 5 bases at J, with 17 bases in the middle. CDR3 residues: CASSSPSGKLETQYF. CDR3 sequence (DNA): TGTGCCAGCAGTTCCCCTTCAGGGAAGTTGGAGACCCAGTACTTC.